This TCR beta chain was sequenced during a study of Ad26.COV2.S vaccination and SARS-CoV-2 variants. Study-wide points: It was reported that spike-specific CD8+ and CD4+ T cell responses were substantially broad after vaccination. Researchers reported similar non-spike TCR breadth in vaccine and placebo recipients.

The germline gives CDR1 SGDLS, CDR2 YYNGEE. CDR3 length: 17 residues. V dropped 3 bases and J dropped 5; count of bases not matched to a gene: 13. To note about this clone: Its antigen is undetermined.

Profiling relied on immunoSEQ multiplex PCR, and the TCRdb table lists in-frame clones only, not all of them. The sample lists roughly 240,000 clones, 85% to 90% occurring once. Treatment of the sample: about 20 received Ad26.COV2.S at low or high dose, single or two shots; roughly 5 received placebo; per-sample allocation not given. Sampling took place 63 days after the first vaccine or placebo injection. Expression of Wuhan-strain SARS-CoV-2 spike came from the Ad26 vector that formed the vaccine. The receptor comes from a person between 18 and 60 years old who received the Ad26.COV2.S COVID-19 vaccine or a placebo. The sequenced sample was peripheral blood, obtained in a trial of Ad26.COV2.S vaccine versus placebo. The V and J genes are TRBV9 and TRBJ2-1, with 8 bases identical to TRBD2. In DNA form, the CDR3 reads TGTGCCAGCAGCGCCCCGGCTCCGCGGGGGGCGGACAATGAGCAGTTCTTC. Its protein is CASSAPAPRGADNEQFF.